This T cell receptor beta chain was observed in a study of blood T cells in healthy people across ages. The germline CDR1 and CDR2 sequences are SGHDT and YYEEEE. The CDR3 totals 16 residues. In the case of this clonotype: Its antigen is undetermined. One end of the junction does not line up with germline, which may come from a read error.

Notes on the study in general: PBMC samples, being unsorted, prevented any conclusive comparison of naive and antigen-experienced cells.

Next came a second PCR, run for about 6 to 11 cycles, which used a sample-barcoded 5' primer along with a J-beta primer mix. Each CDR3 protein gets one entry after TCRdb re-called the 5' RACE reads with MiXCR. The table shows about 1.1 million distinct CDR3 sequences, with about two fifths occurring only once. Sequenced: blood. V is TRBV5-6 and J is TRBJ1-1, with D tentatively TRBD1 (6 bases). This TCR was recovered from a man younger than 35 in good health. CDR3: CASSLDSGWRDTEPFF. In nucleotides, the CDR3 is TGTGCCAGCAGCTTGGATTCGGGCTGGCGGGACACTGAACCTTTCTTT.